The 28 T cell receptor beta chains given below trace back to one sample, sequenced in a study of T cells in Graves' hyperthyroidism and ophthalmopathy. The CDR3 regions of TCR beta were amplified from RNA transcripts. First-round RT-PCR with HTBI primers amplified the TCR CDR3 region. TCRdb used MiXCR to reprocess the multiplex PCR reads, holding one entry per CDR3 protein. The table has about 640,000 distinct CDR3 sequences, less than 25% seen once. The sequenced sample was blood. These receptors all come from a man younger than 40 with Graves' ophthalmopathy.

V and J are TRBV30 and TRBJ2-2, with 12 nucleotides matching TRBD1. Per germline, CDR1 GTSNPN and CDR2 SVGIG (reference sequence). V trimming: 4 bases; J trimming: 5 bases; junction bases outside the gene matches: 2. The CDR3 has 14 amino acids. The chain's CDR3 is CAWKGQGATGELFF. The CDR3 DNA is TGTGCCTGGAAGGGACAGGGGGCTACCGGGGAGCTGTTTTTT.

This clonotype was counted only a few times. The gene calls are TRBV9 and TRBJ2-1; a weak D match, TRBD2 (5 bases). Trimming took 0 bases from V and 8 from J, leaving 15 bases between them. The CDR3 sequence is 15 residues long. Germline V gene lookup returns CDR1 SGDLS and CDR2 YYNGEE. The DNA of the CDR3 is TGTGCCAGCAGCGTAGAGTCTAGCCGCGGCCATGAGCAGTTCTTC. Amino acid sequence: CASSVESSRGHEQFF.

This clonotype was counted at least ten times. This chain uses TRBV18 with TRBJ1-5; D is unclear. Per germline, CDR1 KGHSH and CDR2 LQKENI. V lost 1 base, J lost 0 bases, and 7 bases lay in between. This CDR3 spans 15 amino acids. The CDR3 protein is CASSPQGYSNQPQHF. CDR3 nucleotides: TGTGCCAGCTCACCACAGGGATATAGCAATCAGCCCCAGCATTTT.

This clonotype has just a few counts. The genes are TRBV10-1 and TRBJ2-1, with 10 nucleotides matching TRBD2. Germline V gives CDR1 WNHNN, CDR2 SYGVQD (reference sequence). The CDR3 totals 16 residues. Germline trimming cut 5 bases from V and 4 bases from J; bases unmatched to any gene: 8. The chain's CDR3 is CASSLIAGGLYNEQFF. In DNA form, the CDR3 reads TGCGCCAGCAGTCTAATAGCGGGAGGACTATACAATGAGCAGTTCTTC.

A note on this clonotype: A much larger clone sits a single nucleotide away, making a read error possible. CDR3 residues: CASSFYPRRGQSYDEQFF. For the CDR3, the DNA is TGTGCCAGCAGTTTTTACCCCCGCAGGGGACAATCTTACGATGAGCAGTTCTTC. J is TRBJ2-1 and V is TRBV28; weak D call: TRBD1 (6 bases). The CDR3 covers 18 residues. CDR1 is MDHEN, CDR2 SYDVKM, per germline. The germline V and J ends were trimmed by 3 bases and 8 bases, with 26 bases remaining between them.

The rearrangement joins TRBV11-3 to TRBJ2-1; the match to TRBD2 covers 7 bases. CDR1 SGHNT and CDR2 YENEEA come from the germline V gene. This CDR3 contains 15 residues. The J segment lost 6 bases and the V segment lost 5 bases, leaving 10 bases of the junction unmatched. In nucleotides, the CDR3 is TGTGCCAGCAGCCCCGGTAGCGGGCGAGCCAATGAGCAGTTCTTC. This encodes CASSPGSGRANEQFF.

This rearrangement joins TRBV6-1 to TRBJ2-5; D unresolved. Trimming cost V 4 bases and J 5 bases, with 8 bases left between them. CDR1 MNHNS and CDR2 SASEGT come from the germline V gene. The CDR3 totals 12 residues. The CDR3 sequence is CASSVRSETQYF. The CDR3 region has the DNA TGTGCCAGCAGTGTGAGGTCGGAGACCCAGTACTTC.

The chain combines TRBV14 with TRBJ1-2; no firm D call. The CDR3 runs to 12 residues. Germline V gene sequence: CDR1 SGHDN, CDR2 FVKESK. Deletions cut 0 bases from V and 4 bases from J, with 3 bases between. The CDR3, as DNA: TGTGCCAGCAGCCAAGAGGCCTATGGCTACACCTTC. It yields the protein CASSQEAYGYTF.

This chain uses TRBV6-1 with TRBJ2-5; tentative D call: TRBD2 (6 bases). CDR3 size: 14 residues. Germline V CDR1 and CDR2: MNHNS, SASEGT. V lost 7 bases to trimming and J lost 0 bases, with 12 bases between them. The CDR3 DNA follows: TGTGCCAGCACGGGCGGGATGTACCAAGAGACCCAGTACTTC. Translation: CASTGGMYQETQYF.

This clonotype has just a few counts. The rearrangement joins TRBV29-1 to TRBJ2-3; no clear D. Germline CDR1 is SQVTM and CDR2 is ANQGSEA. Trimming left V 2 bases short and J 5 bases short, with 5 bases between. The CDR3 length is 11 residues. The CDR3 region has the DNA TGCAGCGTTGAAATGGTAGATACGCAGTATTTT. Protein product: CSVEMVDTQYF.

This clonotype showed up just a few times. CDR3 DNA: TGTGCCAGCAGCCAAAACAGGGGGGTTTATGGCTACACCTTC. Translated, it gives CASSQNRGVYGYTF. The V and J genes are TRBV3-1 and TRBJ1-2, with 8 bases fitting TRBD1. Germline V gives CDR1 LGHDT, CDR2 YNNKEL (reference sequence). The CDR3 covers 14 residues. V dropped 2 bases and J dropped 5; count of bases not matched to a gene: 4.

This clonotype was picked up many times. The rearrangement uses TRBV27 and TRBJ1-4, with D uncertain. The CDR3 runs to 16 residues. Deletions cut 0 bases from V and 0 bases from J, with 8 bases between. In germline, CDR1 is MNHEY, CDR2 SMNVEV (reference sequence). CDR3 region: CASSLSPASTNEKLFF. The CDR3 DNA is TGTGCCAGCAGTTTATCCCCAGCCTCAACTAATGAAAAACTGTTTTTT.

This clonotype has more than one count but fewer than ten. V gene TRBV27 combines with J gene TRBJ2-6; no reliable D call. This CDR3 region has 13 residues. Germline CDR1 is MNHEY and CDR2 is SMNVEV (reference sequence). Trimming stripped 6 bases from V and 4 bases from J, with 7 bases between. The CDR3 DNA reads TGTGCCAGCAGAGAAGCGGGGGCCAACGTCCTGACTTTC. As protein: CASREAGANVLTF.

The chain combines TRBV7-8 with TRBJ2-6; 7 bases map to TRBD1. CDR1 and CDR2 from the germline V gene are SGHVS and FQNEAQ. The CDR3 is 16 amino acids. Germline trimming cut 1 base from V and 4 bases from J; bases unmatched to any gene: 4. The DNA for the CDR3 is TGTGCCAGCAGCTTAGAGAGGGGGCGCGGGGCCAACGTCCTGACTTTC. Its protein product is CASSLERGRGANVLTF. Full variable domain (remainder filled in from reference TRBV7-8 and TRBJ2-6): GAGVSQSPRYKVAKRGQDVALRCDPISGHVSLFWYQQALGQGPEFLTYFQNEAQLDKSGLPSDRFFAERPEGSVSTLKIQRTQQEDSAVYLCASSLERGRGANVLTFGAGSRLTVL.

V gene TRBV24-1 combines with J gene TRBJ2-1; a possible D gene is TRBD2 (5 bases). Germline V gives CDR1 KGHDR, CDR2 SFDVKD. The CDR3 contains 17 residues. V was clipped by 6 bases and J by 0 bases, with 17 bases between them. The CDR3 region is CATSPHRGGDSYNEQFF. In nucleotides, the CDR3 is TGTGCCACCAGTCCCCACCGGGGTGGGGACTCCTACAATGAGCAGTTCTTC.

This clonotype was observed at least ten times. CDR3 sequence reads: CSARAFRVKIGTEAFF. For the CDR3, the DNA is TGCAGTGCTAGAGCTTTCAGGGTTAAAATAGGCACTGAAGCTTTCTTT. The V and J genes are TRBV20-1 and TRBJ1-1; D possibly corresponds to TRBD1 (5 bases). Trimming stripped 1 base from V and 4 bases from J, with 19 bases between. The germline gives CDR1 DFQATT, CDR2 SNEGSKA (reference sequence). There are 16 residues in the CDR3.

The rearrangement links TRBV7-9 to TRBJ2-7; D ambiguous. CDR1 and CDR2 from the germline V gene are SEHNR and FQNEAQ (reference sequence). V shed 0 bases and J shed 0 bases, with 6 bases lying between them. The CDR3 is made up of 14 amino acids. The CDR3 DNA reads as TGTGCCAGCAGCTTAGCGCAATCCTCCTACGAGCAGTACTTC. Amino acid sequence: CASSLAQSSYEQYF.

The rearrangement uses TRBV6-4 and TRBJ2-1; the D is unclear. The germline CDR1 and CDR2 sequences are MRHNA and SNTAGT. This CDR3 is 14 amino acids long. V was clipped by 2 bases and J by 5 bases, with 10 bases between them. CDR3 coding DNA: TGTGCCAGCAGTGACGGATCACGGCACAATGAGCAGTTCTTC. Residues: CASSDGSRHNEQFF.

This clonotype was seen more than once but under ten times. V is TRBV11-2 and J is TRBJ1-3; 9 bases are shared with TRBD1. V lost 6 bases and J lost 4; bases outside the gene matches: 4. The CDR3 length is 14 residues. Germline V gene lookup returns CDR1 SGHAT and CDR2 FQNNGV. In DNA, the CDR3 is TGTGCCAGCAGGCGGACAGGGGCAGGAAACACCATATATTTT. This gives the protein CASRRTGAGNTIYF.

For this clonotype: A much bigger clone sits one base away, suggesting this may be a read error. A read error is likely, as this CDR3 ends without the conserved phenylalanine or tryptophan. This CDR3 is CASSFGTGFTDTQYS. The CDR3 DNA reads TGTGCCAGCAGTTTTGGGACAGGGTTCACAGATACGCAGTATTCT. The chain couples TRBV12-3 or TRBV12-4 to TRBJ2-3; 9 bases agree with TRBD1. This CDR3 is built from 15 residues. Germline trimming cut 3 bases from V and 2 bases from J; bases unmatched to any gene: 3.

The rearrangement uses TRBV29-1 and TRBJ2-2; the D gene is possibly TRBD1 (5 bases). Germline loops: CDR1 SQVTM, CDR2 ANQGSEA. This CDR3 comprises 14 residues. Trimming stripped 6 bases from V and 4 bases from J, with 15 bases between. The CDR3 here is CSVSQGRATGELFF. In nucleotides, the CDR3 is TGCAGCGTCTCGCAGGGAAGGGCCACCGGGGAGCTGTTTTTT.

This clonotype came up many times. The chain employs TRBV18 and TRBJ2-5; D might be TRBD1 (6 bases). This CDR3 contains 14 residues. The germline gives CDR1 KGHSH, CDR2 LQKENI. V was clipped by 5 bases and J by 1 base, with 11 bases between them. The CDR3 coding sequence is TGTGCCAGCTCAATACGGACAGCCCAAGAGACCCAGTACTTC. Protein: CASSIRTAQETQYF.

There are a few counts of this clonotype. The chain links TRBV6-1 to TRBJ1-5, with TRBD1 matching 8 bases. After removal of 6 bases from V and 3 bases from J, the junction contained 19 bases not matched to a gene. This CDR3 contains 19 residues. Germline loops: CDR1 MNHNS, CDR2 SASEGT. CDR3: CASRNPSYTRTGSNQPQHF. In DNA, the CDR3 is TGTGCCAGCAGAAACCCAAGTTATACCCGGACAGGGTCCAATCAGCCCCAGCATTTT.

The chain couples TRBV6-2 or TRBV6-3 to TRBJ2-6; 7 positions agree with TRBD1. With 5 bases clipped from V and 0 bases from J, the junction kept 7 bases outside the gene matches. Germline V gene lookup returns CDR1 MNHEY and CDR2 SVGEGT. The CDR3 has 17 residues. The CDR3 DNA follows: TGTGCCAGCAGTGACAGGGACACCCACTCTGGGGCCAACGTCCTGACTTTC. Its protein is CASSDRDTHSGANVLTF.

The sample holds many counts of this clonotype. This rearrangement joins TRBV28 to TRBJ2-7; 9 nucleotides match TRBD2. The CDR3 extends over 13 amino acids. Germline values: CDR1 MDHEN, CDR2 SYDVKM. Losses at the gene ends were 7 bases for V and 4 bases for J; bases not matched to a gene: 5. The CDR3 region has the DNA TGTGCCAGCAATAGCGGGAGTGAATACGAGCAGTACTTC. Translated, it gives CASNSGSEYEQYF.

This clonotype was counted many times. J is TRBJ2-7 and V is TRBV20-1; either TRBD1 or TRBD2 may fit D (5 bases each). The germline V and J ends were trimmed by 0 bases and 2 bases, with 23 bases remaining between them. The CDR3 loop spans 18 amino acids. Germline assignment: CDR1 DFQATT and CDR2 SNEGSKA (reference sequence). The CDR3 nucleotides are TGCAGTGCTAGAGACTCTCTCGGGCTAGGCCTGGGGGCCTACGAGCAGTACTTC. Protein product: CSARDSLGLGLGAYEQYF.

The table lists this clonotype with many counts. CDR3 protein: CASSLGTDNEQFF. CDR3 nucleotides: TGCGCCAGCAGCTTGGGGACAGACAATGAGCAGTTCTTC. The J gene is TRBJ2-1, the V gene TRBV5-1, with D possibly matching TRBD1 (6 bases). This CDR3 spans 13 amino acids. Germline loops: CDR1 SGHRS, CDR2 YFSETQ. The V and J ends lost 0 bases and 5 bases respectively, with 6 bases between them.

The V gene is TRBV10-2, the J gene TRBJ2-2, with D tentatively TRBD2 (6 bases). The V end lost 2 bases, the J end lost 7 bases, and 14 bases lay between the germline ends. Germline V gene data show CDR1 as WSHSY and CDR2 as SAAADI. This CDR3 is 15 amino acids long. The CDR3 here is CASSEVSHGGGELFF. The CDR3 nucleotides read TGCGCCAGCAGTGAGGTTTCCCACGGGGGCGGGGAGCTGTTTTTT.